Sequencing of this T cell receptor beta chain was carried out in a study of lymphopenia after photon versus proton radiotherapy. This CDR3 is 13 amino acids long. V shed 5 bases and J shed 3 bases, with 11 bases lying between them. Germline V gives CDR1 SNHLY, CDR2 FYNNEI. Worth noting for this clone: What it recognizes is unknown.

Sequencing used immunoSEQ multiplex PCR; TCRdb keeps in-frame clones, though not all of them. The sample consists of around 150,000 clones, 80% to 90% of them appearing once. Study-wide results and limits: Post-nadir TCR diversity decline inversely tracked overall survival among those who died. Relative stability marked proton patients; photon patients lost diversity and naive cells.

The TCR comes from a man aged 50 to 60 with gastric cancer. The input for sequencing was peripheral blood, taken from a patient treated with photon-based radiotherapy. V and J are TRBV2 and TRBJ2-7; D not certain. The CDR3 bases are TGTGCCAGCAGTAAGAGACGGATCTACGAGCAGTACTTC. It yields the protein CASSKRRIYEQYF. Together with reference TRBV2 and TRBJ2-7, the CDR3 gives the full variable domain: EPEVTQTPSHQVTQMGQEVILRCVPISNHLYFYWYRQILGQKVEFLVSFYNNEISEKSEIFDDQFSVERPDGSNFTLKIRSTKLEDSAMYFCASSKRRIYEQYFGPGTRLTVT.